This TCR beta chain was captured by sequencing in a study of T cell responses to AZD1222 COVID-19 vaccine. Generated by immunoSEQ multiplex PCR, the TCRdb table keeps only in-frame clones and is missing some. The data show more than 55,000 clones, roughly 80% seen once. Pooled together were second doses at about 4 or about 12 weeks. Per the germline V gene, CDR1 is MNHEY and CDR2 is SVGAGI. CDR3 length: 14 amino acids. With 8 bases removed from V and 6 bases from J, the gap between germline ends came to 19 bases. A word on this clone: Its cognate antigen is unknown.

The study, taken as a whole, reports: Donors, mostly white British, included more females; clonal diversity was possibly underestimated.

The chain carries TRBV6-5 and TRBJ1-2; TRBD1 is a possible D gene (6 bases). The sequence derives from an adult who received the AZD1222 COVID-19 vaccine. The sample here was peripheral blood, taken 28 days after the second AZD1222 dose. The CDR3 protein is CASWFPGDRDGYTF. The DNA for the CDR3 is TGTGCCAGCTGGTTTCCAGGGGATAGAGATGGCTACACCTTC.